A single T cell receptor beta chain is shown here with its context. The antigen is not known. The data were obtained in a study of cytomegalovirus exposure and HLA in healthy donors. Both 60 Vbeta primers and 13 Jbeta primers went into the PCR. The assay was immunoSEQ multiplex PCR, and TCRdb's table has in-frame clones only and misses some. The table has about 150,000 clones, 55% to 85% seen once. Germline trimming cut 0 bases from V and 6 bases from J; bases unmatched to any gene: 7. The germline V gene has CDR1 LNHNV and CDR2 YYDKDF (reference sequence). The CDR3 is 15 residues long. Study-wide results and caveats: The study assumed roughly uniform donor sequencing depth for presence/absence analyses.

The receptor comes from a man between 40 and 49 years old in good health and CMV-seronegative. The genes are TRBV15 and TRBJ1-2; the match to TRBD1 covers 7 bases. Sequenced sample: PBMCs. This CDR3 is CATSREKQGIHGYTF. The DNA of the CDR3 is TGTGCCACCAGCAGAGAAAAACAGGGGATACATGGCTACACCTTC.